This record concerns one TCR beta chain sequence. Antigen unknown. The sample has other DNA sequences that encode this CDR3 too. CDR1 and CDR2 (germline): SGHRS, YFSETQ. The ends were cut back, 2 bases at V and 4 bases at J, with 7 bases in the middle. CDR3 length equals 12 residues. This sample is drawn from a study of cytomegalovirus exposure and HLA in healthy donors. Here immunoSEQ multiplex PCR was the method, and the copy in TCRdb shows in-frame clones only, minus some. The sample holds 150,000 to 200,000 clones, roughly 91% seen once. Donors came from a validation cohort of some 110 subjects, distinct from the first 666-subject cohort. Findings and limits, study-wide: Among TCR beta chains, those listed as cytomegalovirus-associated numbered about 150. In vitro data verified a few CMV-associated chains as specific for CMV antigens. Subsequent analysis revealed that first-cohort TCR clusters tended to co-occur in the approximately 120 validation repertoires.

The receptor was derived from a woman aged 18-29 years in good health and CMV-seropositive. The chain employs TRBV5-1 and TRBJ2-7, with D possibly matching TRBD1 (6 bases). The sequencing sample was made of PBMCs. The CDR3 coding sequence is TGCGCCAGCAGCTTACAGGGATACGAGCAGTACTTC. Protein product: CASSLQGYEQYF.